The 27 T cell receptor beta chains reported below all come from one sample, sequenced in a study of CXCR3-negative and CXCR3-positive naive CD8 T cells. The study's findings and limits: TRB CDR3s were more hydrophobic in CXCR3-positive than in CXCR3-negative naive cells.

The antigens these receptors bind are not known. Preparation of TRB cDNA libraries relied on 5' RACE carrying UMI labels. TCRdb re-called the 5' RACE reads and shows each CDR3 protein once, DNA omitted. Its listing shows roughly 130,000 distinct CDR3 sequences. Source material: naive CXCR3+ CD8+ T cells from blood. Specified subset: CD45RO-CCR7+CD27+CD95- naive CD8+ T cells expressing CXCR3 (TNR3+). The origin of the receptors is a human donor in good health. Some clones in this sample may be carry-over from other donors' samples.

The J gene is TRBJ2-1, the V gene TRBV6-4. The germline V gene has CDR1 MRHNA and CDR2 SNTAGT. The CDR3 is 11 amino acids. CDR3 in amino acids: CASSDSNEQFF.

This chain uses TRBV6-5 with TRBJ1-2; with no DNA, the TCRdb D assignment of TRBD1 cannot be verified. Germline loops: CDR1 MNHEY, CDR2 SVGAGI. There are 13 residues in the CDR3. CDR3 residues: CASRGQNNYGYTF.

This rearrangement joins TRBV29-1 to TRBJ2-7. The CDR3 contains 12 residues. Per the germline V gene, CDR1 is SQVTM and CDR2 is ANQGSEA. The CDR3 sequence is CSVEIRVSEQYF.

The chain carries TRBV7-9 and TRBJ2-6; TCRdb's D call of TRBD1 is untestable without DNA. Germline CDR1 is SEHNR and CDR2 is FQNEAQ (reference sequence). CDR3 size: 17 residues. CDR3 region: CASSSDRGMSGANVLTF.

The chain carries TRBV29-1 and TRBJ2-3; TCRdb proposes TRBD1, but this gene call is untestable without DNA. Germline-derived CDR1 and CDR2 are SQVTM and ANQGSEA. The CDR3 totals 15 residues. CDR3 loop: CSVEGTGRFTDTQYF.

The CDR3 protein is CSVELLAAQETQYF. This chain connects TRBV29-1 to TRBJ2-5; TCRdb's D call, TRBD2, is unchecked because there is no DNA. Germline V lookup: CDR1 SQVTM, CDR2 ANQGSEA. The CDR3 spans 14 residues.

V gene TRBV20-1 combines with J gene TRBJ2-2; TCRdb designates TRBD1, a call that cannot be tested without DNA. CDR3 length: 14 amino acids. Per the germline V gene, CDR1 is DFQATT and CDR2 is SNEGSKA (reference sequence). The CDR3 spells CSARGGGNTGELFF.

The chain's CDR3 is CASQGGHEQFF. The rearrangement links TRBV6-6 to TRBJ2-1. Looked up from germline, CDR1 is MNHNY and CDR2 is SVGAGI (reference sequence). The length of the CDR3 is 11 residues.

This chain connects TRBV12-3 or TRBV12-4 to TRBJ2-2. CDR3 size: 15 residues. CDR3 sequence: CASSFETSNTGELFF.

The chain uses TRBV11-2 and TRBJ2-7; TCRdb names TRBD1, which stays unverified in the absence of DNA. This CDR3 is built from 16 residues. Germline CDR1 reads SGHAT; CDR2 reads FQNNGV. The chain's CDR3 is CASSSPTDRTSYEQYF. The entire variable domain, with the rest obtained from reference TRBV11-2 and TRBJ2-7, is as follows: EAGVAQSPRYKIIEKRQSVAFWCNPISGHATLYWYQQILGQGPKLLIQFQNNGVVDDSQLPKDRFSAERLKGVDSTLKIQPAKLEDSAVYLCASSSPTDRTSYEQYFGPGTRLTVT.

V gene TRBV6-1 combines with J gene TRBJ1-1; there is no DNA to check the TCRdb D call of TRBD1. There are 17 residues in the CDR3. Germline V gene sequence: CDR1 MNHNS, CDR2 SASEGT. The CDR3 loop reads CASSAGTFDGSNTEAFF.

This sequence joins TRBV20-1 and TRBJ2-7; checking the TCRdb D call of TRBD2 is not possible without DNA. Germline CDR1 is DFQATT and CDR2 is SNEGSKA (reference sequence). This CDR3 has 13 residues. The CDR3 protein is CSADYGGSYEQYF.

CDR3 protein: CASSEDAYYGYTF. V is TRBV7-8 and J is TRBJ1-2. Germline V gene lookup returns CDR1 SGHVS and CDR2 FQNEAQ. This CDR3 region has 13 residues.

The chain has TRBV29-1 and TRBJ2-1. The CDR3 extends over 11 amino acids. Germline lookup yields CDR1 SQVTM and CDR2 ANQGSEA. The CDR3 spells CSVRDPMGQFF.

This CDR3 is CASRDRETEAFF. The gene calls are TRBV2 and TRBJ1-1. From germline, CDR1 is SNHLY and CDR2 FYNNEI. This CDR3 spans 12 amino acids.

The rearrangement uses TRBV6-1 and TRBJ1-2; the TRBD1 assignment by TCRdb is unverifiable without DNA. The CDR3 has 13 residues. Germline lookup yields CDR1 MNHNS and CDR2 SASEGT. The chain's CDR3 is CASSGAAWNGYTF.

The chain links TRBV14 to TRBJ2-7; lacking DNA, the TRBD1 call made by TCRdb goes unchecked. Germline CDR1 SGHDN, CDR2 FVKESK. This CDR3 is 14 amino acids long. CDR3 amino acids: CASSQDQGRGEQYF.

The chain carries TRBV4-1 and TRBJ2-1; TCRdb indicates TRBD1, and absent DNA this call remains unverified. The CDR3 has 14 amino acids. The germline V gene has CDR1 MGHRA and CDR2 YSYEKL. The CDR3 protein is CASSQEGRGREQFF.

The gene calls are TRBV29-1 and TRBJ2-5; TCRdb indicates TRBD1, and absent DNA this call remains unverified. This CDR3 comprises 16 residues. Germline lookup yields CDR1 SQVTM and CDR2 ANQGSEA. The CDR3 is CSVETPDRGLLETQYF.

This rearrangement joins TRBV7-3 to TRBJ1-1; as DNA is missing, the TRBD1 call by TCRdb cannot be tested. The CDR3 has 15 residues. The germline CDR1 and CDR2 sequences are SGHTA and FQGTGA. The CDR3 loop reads CASSLNGRGNTEAFF.

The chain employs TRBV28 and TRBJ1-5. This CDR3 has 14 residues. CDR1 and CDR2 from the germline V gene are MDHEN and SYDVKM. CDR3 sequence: CASSFGPIGQPQHF.

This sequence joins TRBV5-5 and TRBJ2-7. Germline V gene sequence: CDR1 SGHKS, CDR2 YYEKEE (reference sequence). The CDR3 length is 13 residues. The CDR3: CASSTTPSYEQYF.

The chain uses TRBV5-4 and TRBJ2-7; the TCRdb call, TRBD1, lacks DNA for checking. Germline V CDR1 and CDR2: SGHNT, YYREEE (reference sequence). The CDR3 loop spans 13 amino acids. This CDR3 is CASSRGPNYEQYF.

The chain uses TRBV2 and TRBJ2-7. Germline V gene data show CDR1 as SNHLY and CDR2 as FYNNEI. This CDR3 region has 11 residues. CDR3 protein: CASGSAYEQYF.

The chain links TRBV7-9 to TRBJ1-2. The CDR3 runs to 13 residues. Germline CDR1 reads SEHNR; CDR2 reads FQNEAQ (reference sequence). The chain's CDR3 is CASSLAGGLGYTF.

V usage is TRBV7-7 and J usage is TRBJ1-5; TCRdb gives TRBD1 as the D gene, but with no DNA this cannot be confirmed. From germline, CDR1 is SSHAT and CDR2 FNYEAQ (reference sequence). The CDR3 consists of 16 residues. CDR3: CASSEPGQLGNQPQHF.

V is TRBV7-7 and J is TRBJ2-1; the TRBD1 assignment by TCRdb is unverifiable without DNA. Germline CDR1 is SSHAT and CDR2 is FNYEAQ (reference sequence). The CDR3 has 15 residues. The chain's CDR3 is CASSLGTGPYNEQFF.